This T cell receptor beta chain was recovered during a study of blood T cell repertoires in COVID-19. Study-level information: Sites in the United States, Italy and Spain provided acute and convalescent COVID-19 samples.

Either two negative PCRs, clearance, or symptom resolution qualified Cohort 3 donors as recovered. V lost 3 bases and J 8 bases, leaving 13 bases between the germline ends. The CDR3 covers 13 residues. Germline lookup yields CDR1 MNHEY and CDR2 SMNVEV (reference sequence). Clones were sequenced by immunoSEQ multiplex PCR, and TCRdb holds only the in-frame ones, with some missing. Of 300,000 or so clones listed, 90% are singletons. In the case of this clone: The sample holds other DNA sequences that translate to the same CDR3.

The clonotype originates from a man aged 60-69 years who had recovered from COVID-19. What was sequenced was PBMCs or T cells enriched from blood (not recorded which). The chain is built from TRBV27 and TRBJ1-2; perhaps TRBD1 as D (5 bases). The CDR3 is CASSLAGSYGYTF. In DNA, the CDR3 is TGTGCCAGCAGTTTGGCAGGGTCTTACGGCTACACCTTC.